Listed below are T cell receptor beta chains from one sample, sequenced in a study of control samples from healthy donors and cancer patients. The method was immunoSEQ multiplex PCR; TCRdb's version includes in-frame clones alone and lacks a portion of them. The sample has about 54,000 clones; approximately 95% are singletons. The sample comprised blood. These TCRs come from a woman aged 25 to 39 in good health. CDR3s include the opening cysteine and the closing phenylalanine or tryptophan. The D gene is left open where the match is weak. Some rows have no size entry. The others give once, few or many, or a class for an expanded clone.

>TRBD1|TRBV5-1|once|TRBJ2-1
TGCGCCAGCAGCTTGGACAGGGGGCTGGGCAATGAGCAGTTCTTC
CASSLDRGLGNEQFF
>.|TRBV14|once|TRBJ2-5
TGTGCCAGCAGCCAGCTCATCGGTGGGCAGACCCAGTACTTC
CASSQLIGGQTQYF
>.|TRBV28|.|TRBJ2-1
TGTGCCAGCAGGAGAACCCGAGGGCAGGGCCTCAATGAGCAGTTCTTC
CASRRTRGQGLNEQFF
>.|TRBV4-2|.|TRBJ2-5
TGTGCCAGCAGCCAAGATCGCGTGACCCAGTACTTC
CASSQDRVTQYF
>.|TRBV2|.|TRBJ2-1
TGTGCCAGCAGTGCGGACTCAAACTCCTACAATGAGCAGTTCTTC
CASSADSNSYNEQFF
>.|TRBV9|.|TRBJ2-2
TGTGCCAGCAGCGTAGGACAGAACACCGGGGAGCTGTTTTTT
CASSVGQNTGELFF
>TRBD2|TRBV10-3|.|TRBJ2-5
TGTGCCATCAGTGCTAGCGGGAGTGAGACCCAGTACTTC
CAISASGSETQYF
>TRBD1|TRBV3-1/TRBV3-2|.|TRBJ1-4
TGTGCCAGCAGCCCACAGGACAGGGGAGGAGAAAAACTGTTTTTT
CASSPQDRGGEKLFF
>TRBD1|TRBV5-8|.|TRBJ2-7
TGTGCCAGCAGCTTCGGACAGGGGAGAACCTACGAGCAGTACTTC
CASSFGQGRTYEQYF
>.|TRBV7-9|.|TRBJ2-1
TGTGCCAGCAGCCCCCCCCCTCTGCGGGACGAGCAGTTCTTC
CASSPPPLRDEQFF
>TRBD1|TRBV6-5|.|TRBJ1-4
TGTGCCAGCAGTTCCCGCACCGGGACAGGGACTGAAAAACTGTTTTTT
CASSSRTGTGTEKLFF
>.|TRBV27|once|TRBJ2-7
TGTGCCAGCAGTTCCCGACCTGGGGAGCAGTACTTC
CASSSRPGEQYF
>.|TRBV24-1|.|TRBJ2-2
TGTGCCACCAGTGATTTGCAGGGACCCACCGGGGAGCTGTTTTTT
CATSDLQGPTGELFF
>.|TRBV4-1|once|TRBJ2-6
TGCGCCAGCAGCCAGACCGTTGCAGGGCGTTTCCTTTCTGGGGCCAACGTCCTGACTTTC
CASSQTVAGRFLSGANVLTF
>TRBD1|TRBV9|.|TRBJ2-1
TGTGCCAGCAGCGTAGGACAGGGGGATTACAATGAGCAGTTCTTC
CASSVGQGDYNEQFF
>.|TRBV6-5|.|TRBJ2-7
TGTGCCGGGCATGGGCTAGTCTGCTACGAGCAGTACTTC
CAGHGLVCYEQYF
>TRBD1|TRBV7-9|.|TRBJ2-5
TGTGCCAGCAGCTTGGCAGGGGGCGGCCAAGAGACCCAGTACTTC
CASSLAGGGQETQYF
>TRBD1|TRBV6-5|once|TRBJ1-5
TGTGCCAGCACTTTGCGGGACAGGGGGCCTCAGCCCCAGCATTTT
CASTLRDRGPQPQHF
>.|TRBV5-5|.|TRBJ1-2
TGTGCCAGCAGCTTGGAGGCAGGGACGATCACCTTC
CASSLEAGTITF
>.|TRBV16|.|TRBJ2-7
TGTGCCAGCAGCGTGGGTAGGTCCTCCTACGAGCAGTACTTC
CASSVGRSSYEQYF
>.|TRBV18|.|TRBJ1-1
TGTGCCAGCTCACCCAGAAGGGGGTTCGCTGAAGCTTTCTTT
CASSPRRGFAEAFF
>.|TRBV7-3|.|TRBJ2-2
TGTGCCAGCAGCTTAACGGGGGTCGGGGAGCTGTTTTTT
CASSLTGVGELFF
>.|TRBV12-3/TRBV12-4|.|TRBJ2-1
TGTGCCAGCAGTTTACTCGGCAATGAGCAGTTCTTC
CASSLLGNEQFF
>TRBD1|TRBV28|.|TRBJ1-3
TGTGCCAGCAGTTTACCAGGGGGCGCACCCTCTGGAAACACCATATATTTT
CASSLPGGAPSGNTIYF
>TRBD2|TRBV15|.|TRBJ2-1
TGTGCCACCAGCAGAGAAAGTAGCGGGCCGGAGCAGTTCTTC
CATSRESSGPEQFF